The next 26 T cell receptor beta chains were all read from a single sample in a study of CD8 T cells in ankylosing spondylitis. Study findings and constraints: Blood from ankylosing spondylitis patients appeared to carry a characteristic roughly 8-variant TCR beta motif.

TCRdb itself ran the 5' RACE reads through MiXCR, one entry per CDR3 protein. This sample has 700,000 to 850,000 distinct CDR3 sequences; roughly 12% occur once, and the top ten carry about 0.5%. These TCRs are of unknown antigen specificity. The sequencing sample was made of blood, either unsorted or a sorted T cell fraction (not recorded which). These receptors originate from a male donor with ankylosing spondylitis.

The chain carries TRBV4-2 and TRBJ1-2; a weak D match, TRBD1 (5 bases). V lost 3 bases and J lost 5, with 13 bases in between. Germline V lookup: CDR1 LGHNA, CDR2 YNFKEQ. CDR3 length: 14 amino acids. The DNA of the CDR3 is TGTGCCAGCAGCCAGGCGACAGCTGGGTATGGCTACACCTTC. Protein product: CASSQATAGYGYTF.

The DNA for the CDR3 is TGCAGTGCTAGGGGGACAGGGGATAGCAATCAGCCCCAGCATTTT. It translates to CSARGTGDSNQPQHF. This chain joins TRBV20-1 and TRBJ1-5, with TRBD1 identical over 10 bases. The V gene end was trimmed by 3 bases and the J gene end by 0 bases; junction bases not matched to a gene: 2. The CDR3 is made up of 15 amino acids. Germline CDR1 and CDR2: DFQATT and SNEGSKA (reference sequence).

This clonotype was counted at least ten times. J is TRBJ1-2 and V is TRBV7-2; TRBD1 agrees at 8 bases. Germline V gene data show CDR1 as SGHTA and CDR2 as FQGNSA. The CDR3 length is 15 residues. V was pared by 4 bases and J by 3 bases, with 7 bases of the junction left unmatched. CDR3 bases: TGTGCCAGCAGCTCGGACAGGGAAGGATACTATGGCTACACCTTC. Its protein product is CASSSDREGYYGYTF.

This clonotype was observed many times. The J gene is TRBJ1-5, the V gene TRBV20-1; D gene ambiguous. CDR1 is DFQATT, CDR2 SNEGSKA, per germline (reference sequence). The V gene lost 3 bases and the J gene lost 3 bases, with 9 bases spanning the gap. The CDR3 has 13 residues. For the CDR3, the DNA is TGCAGTGCTAGTAGTGGAAACAATCAGCCCCAGCATTTT. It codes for CSASSGNNQPQHF.

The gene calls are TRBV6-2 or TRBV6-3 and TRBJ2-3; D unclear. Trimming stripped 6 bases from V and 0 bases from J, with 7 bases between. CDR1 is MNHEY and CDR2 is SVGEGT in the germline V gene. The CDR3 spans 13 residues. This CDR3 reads CASRPLSTDTQYF. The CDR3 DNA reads TGTGCCAGCAGGCCACTTAGCACAGATACGCAGTATTTT.

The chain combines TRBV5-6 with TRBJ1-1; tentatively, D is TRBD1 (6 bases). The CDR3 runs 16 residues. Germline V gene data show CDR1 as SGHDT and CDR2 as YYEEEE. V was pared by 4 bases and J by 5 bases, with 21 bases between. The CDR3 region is CASSRDRGHLVTEAFF. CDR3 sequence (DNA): TGTGCCAGCAGCCGAGATAGGGGACACCTTGTGACTGAAGCTTTCTTT.

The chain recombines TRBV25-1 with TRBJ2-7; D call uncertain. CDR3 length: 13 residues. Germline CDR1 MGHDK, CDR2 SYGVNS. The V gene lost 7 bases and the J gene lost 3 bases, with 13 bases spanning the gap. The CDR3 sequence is CASNRAFSYEQYF. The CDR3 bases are TGTGCCAGCAATCGGGCATTCAGCTACGAGCAGTACTTC.

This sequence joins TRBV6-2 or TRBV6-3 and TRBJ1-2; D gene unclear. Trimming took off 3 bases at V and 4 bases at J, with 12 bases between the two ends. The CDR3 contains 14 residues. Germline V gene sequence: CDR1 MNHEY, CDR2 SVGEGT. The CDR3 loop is CASSYTMEPYGYTF. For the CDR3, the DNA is TGTGCCAGCAGTTATACGATGGAGCCCTATGGCTACACCTTC.

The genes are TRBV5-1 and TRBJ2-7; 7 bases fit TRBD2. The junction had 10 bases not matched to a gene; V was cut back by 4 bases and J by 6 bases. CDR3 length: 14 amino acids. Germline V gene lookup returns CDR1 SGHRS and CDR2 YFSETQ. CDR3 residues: CASSPGLISPEQYF. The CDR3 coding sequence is TGCGCCAGCAGCCCGGGACTAATCTCTCCCGAGCAGTACTTC. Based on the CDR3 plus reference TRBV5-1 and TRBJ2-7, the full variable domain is KAGVTQTPRYLIKTRGQQVTLSCSPISGHRSVSWYQQTPGQGLQFLFEYFSETQRNKGNFPGRFSGRQFSNSRSEMNVSTLELGDSALYLCASSPGLISPEQYFGPGTRLTVT.

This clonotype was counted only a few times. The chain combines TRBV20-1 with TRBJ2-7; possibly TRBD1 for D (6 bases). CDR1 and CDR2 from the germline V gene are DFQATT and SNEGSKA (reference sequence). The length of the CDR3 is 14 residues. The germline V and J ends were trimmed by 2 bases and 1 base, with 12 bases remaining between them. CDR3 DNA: TGCAGTGCTAGACTTAGGGGGAAGTCCTACGAGCAGTACTTC. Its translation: CSARLRGKSYEQYF.

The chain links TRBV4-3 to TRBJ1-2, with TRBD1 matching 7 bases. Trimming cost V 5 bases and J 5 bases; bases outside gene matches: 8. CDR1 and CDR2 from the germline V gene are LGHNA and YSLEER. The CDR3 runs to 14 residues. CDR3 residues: CASSTTGQLYGYTF. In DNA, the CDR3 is TGCGCCAGCAGCACCACGGGACAGCTTTATGGCTACACCTTC.

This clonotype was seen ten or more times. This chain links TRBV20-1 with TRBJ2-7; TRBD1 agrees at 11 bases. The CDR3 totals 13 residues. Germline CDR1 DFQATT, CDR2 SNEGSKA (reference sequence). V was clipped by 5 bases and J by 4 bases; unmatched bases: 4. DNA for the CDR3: TGCAGTGCTGAGGGGACAGGGGGATACGAGCAGTACTTC. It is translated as CSAEGTGGYEQYF.

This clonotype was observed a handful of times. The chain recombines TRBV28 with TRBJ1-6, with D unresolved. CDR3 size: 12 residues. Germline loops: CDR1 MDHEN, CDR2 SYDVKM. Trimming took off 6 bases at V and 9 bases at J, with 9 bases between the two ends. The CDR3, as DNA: TGTGCCAGCAGACTTGGCGGTTCACCCCTCCACTTT. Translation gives CASRLGGSPLHF.

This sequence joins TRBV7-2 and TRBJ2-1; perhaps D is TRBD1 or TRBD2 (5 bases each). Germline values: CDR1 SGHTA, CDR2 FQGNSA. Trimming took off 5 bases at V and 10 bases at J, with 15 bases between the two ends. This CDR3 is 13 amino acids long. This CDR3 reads CASSARARDEQFF. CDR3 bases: TGTGCCAGCAGCGCCCGGGCGAGGGACGAGCAGTTCTTC.

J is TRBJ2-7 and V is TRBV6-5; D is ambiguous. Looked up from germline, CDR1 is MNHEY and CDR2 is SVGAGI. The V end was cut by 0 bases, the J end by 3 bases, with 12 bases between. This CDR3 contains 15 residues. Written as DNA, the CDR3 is TGTGCCAGCAGTTACTCATCGGCCTTCCACTACGAGCAGTACTTC. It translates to CASSYSSAFHYEQYF.

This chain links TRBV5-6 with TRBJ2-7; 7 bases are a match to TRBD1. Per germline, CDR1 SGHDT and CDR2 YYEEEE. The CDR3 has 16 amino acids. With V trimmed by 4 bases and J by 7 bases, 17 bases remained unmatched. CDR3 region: CASSRGTGALMREQYF. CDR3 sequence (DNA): TGTGCCAGCAGCCGCGGTACAGGGGCCCTCATGAGGGAGCAGTACTTC.

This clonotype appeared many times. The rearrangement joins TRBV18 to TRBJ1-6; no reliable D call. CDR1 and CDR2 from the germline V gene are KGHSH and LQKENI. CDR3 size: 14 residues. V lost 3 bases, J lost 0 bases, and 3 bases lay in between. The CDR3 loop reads CASSPSSYNSPLHF. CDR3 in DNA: TGTGCCAGCTCACCCAGCTCCTATAATTCACCCCTCCACTTT.

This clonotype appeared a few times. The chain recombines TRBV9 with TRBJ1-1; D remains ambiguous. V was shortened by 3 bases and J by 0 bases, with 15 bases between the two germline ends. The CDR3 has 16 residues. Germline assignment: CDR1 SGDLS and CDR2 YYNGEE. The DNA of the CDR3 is TGTGCCAGCAGCGCCTCGGGTTCCCTTATGAACACTGAAGCTTTCTTT. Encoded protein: CASSASGSLMNTEAFF. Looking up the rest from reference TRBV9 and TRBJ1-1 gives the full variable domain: DSGVTQTPKHLITATGQRVTLRCSPRSGDLSVYWYQQSLDQGLQFLIQYYNGEERAKGNILERFSAQQFPDLHSELNLSSLELGDSALYFCASSASGSLMNTEAFFGQGTRLTVV.

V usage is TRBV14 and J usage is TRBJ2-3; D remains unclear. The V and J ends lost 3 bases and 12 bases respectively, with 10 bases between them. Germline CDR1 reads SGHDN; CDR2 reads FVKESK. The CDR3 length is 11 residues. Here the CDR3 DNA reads TGTGCCAGCAGCCAGGGCGATCGCCAGTATTTT. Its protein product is CASSQGDRQYF.

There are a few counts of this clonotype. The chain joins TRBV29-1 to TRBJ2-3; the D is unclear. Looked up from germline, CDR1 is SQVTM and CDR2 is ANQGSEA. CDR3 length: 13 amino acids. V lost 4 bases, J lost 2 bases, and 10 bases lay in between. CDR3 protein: CSVGRLFTDTQYF. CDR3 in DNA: TGCAGCGTTGGGCGCTTATTCACAGATACGCAGTATTTT.

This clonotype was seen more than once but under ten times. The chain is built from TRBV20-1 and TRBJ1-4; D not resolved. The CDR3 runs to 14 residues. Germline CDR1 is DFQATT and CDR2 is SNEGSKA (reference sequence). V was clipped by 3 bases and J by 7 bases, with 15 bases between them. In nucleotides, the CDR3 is TGCAGTGCTAGTCCCGGGTTTGGGAGTGAAAAACTGTTTTTT. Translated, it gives CSASPGFGSEKLFF.

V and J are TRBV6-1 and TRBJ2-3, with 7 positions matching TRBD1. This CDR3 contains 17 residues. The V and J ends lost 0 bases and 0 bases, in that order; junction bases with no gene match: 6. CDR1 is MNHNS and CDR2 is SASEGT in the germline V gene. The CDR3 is CASSEAWTGTSTDTQYF. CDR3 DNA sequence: TGTGCCAGCAGTGAAGCGTGGACAGGAACGAGCACAGATACGCAGTATTTT.

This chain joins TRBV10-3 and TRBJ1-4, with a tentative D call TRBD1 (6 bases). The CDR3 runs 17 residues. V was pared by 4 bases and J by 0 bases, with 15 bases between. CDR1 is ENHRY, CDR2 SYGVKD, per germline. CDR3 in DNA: TGTGCCATCAGTGCGACCCAGGGGATTGCAACTAATGAAAAACTGTTTTTT. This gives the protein CAISATQGIATNEKLFF.

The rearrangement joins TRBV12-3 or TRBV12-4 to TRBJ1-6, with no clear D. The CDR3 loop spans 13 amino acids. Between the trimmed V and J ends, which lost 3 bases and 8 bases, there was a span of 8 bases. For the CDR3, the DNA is TGTGCCAGCAGTTTCTCCGCAGATTCACCCCTCCACTTT. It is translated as CASSFSADSPLHF.

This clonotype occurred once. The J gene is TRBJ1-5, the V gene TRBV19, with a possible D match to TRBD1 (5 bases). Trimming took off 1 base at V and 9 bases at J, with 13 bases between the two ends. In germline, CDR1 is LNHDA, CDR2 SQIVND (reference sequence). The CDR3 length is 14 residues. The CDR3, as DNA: TGTGCCAGTAGTATAGTAAAAGGGGCCCGGCCCCAGCATTTT. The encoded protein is CASSIVKGARPQHF.

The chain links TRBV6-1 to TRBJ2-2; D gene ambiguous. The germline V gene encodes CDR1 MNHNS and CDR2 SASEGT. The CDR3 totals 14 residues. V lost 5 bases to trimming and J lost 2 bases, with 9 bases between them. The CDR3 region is CASSIGFNTGELFF. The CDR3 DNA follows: TGTGCCAGCAGTATCGGGTTTAACACCGGGGAGCTGTTTTTT.